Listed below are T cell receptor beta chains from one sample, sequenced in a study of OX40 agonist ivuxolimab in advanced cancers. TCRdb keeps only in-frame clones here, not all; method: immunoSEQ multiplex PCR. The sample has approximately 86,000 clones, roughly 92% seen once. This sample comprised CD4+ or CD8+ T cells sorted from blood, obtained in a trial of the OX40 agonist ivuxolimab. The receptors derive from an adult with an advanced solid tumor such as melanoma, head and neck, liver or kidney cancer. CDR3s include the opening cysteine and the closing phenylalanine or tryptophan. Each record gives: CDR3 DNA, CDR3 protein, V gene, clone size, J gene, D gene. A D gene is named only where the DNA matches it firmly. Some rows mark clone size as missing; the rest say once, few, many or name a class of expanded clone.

cdr3_nt: TGTGCCAGCAGTGGGGCAGGGTACGGCGAGCAGTACTTC
cdr3_aa: CASSGAGYGEQYF
v_call: TRBV2
clone_size: -
j_call: TRBJ2-7
d_call: -

cdr3_nt: TGTGCCAGCAGTCCGACAGGGAGCACAGATACGCAGTATTTT
cdr3_aa: CASSPTGSTDTQYF
v_call: TRBV2
clone_size: -
j_call: TRBJ2-3
d_call: TRBD1

cdr3_nt: TGTGCCAGCCGCAGCGGACTAGCGGGAGGTACAGGAGATACGCAGTATTTT
cdr3_aa: CASRSGLAGGTGDTQYF
v_call: TRBV19
clone_size: -
j_call: TRBJ2-3
d_call: TRBD2

cdr3_nt: TGTGCCTGGTCCAGCGGGAATCCCCGCGAGCAGTACTTC
cdr3_aa: CAWSSGNPREQYF
v_call: TRBV30
clone_size: -
j_call: TRBJ2-7
d_call: TRBD2

cdr3_nt: TGTGCCAGCAGCTGGCACCTTACCCTAGCGGGGGGAAGCACAGATACGCAGTATTTT
cdr3_aa: CASSWHLTLAGGSTDTQYF
v_call: TRBV5-8
clone_size: -
j_call: TRBJ2-3
d_call: TRBD2

cdr3_nt: TGTGCCGCTCAACGGGGGGGCGCGAGTGGCTACACCTTC
cdr3_aa: CAAQRGGASGYTF
v_call: TRBV28
clone_size: -
j_call: TRBJ1-2
d_call: -

cdr3_nt: TGTGCCAGCAGCTCGACAACAGGGGCAAGCTCTGGGGCCAACGTCCTGACTTTC
cdr3_aa: CASSSTTGASSGANVLTF
v_call: TRBV7-4
clone_size: once
j_call: TRBJ2-6
d_call: TRBD1

cdr3_nt: TGTGCCAGCAGCTTCGGGGACAGGGTAGGGGAGCAGTTCTTC
cdr3_aa: CASSFGDRVGEQFF
v_call: TRBV13
clone_size: -
j_call: TRBJ2-1
d_call: TRBD1

cdr3_nt: TGTGCCAGCAAGACACAATCCTGGCCGGGCGAGCAGTACTTC
cdr3_aa: CASKTQSWPGEQYF
v_call: TRBV28
clone_size: -
j_call: TRBJ2-7
d_call: -

cdr3_nt: TGTGCCAGCAGTTCCCCCTCCTCGCAGGGGTTTTACGAGCAGTACTTC
cdr3_aa: CASSSPSSQGFYEQYF
v_call: TRBV28
clone_size: -
j_call: TRBJ2-7
d_call: -

cdr3_nt: TGTGCCAGCAGGCGGGACGAATGGTCCCAGTACTTC
cdr3_aa: CASRRDEWSQYF
v_call: TRBV7-9
clone_size: -
j_call: TRBJ2-5
d_call: -

cdr3_nt: TGCGCCAGCAGCTTGGCCGGAGGGACTACCTCCTACAATGAGCAGTTCTTC
cdr3_aa: CASSLAGGTTSYNEQFF
v_call: TRBV5-1
clone_size: once
j_call: TRBJ2-1
d_call: TRBD2

cdr3_nt: TGCAGCGGTGAAGGGGGCGGTAGCGGGACCTCAGATACGCAGTATTTT
cdr3_aa: CSGEGGGSGTSDTQYF
v_call: TRBV29-1
clone_size: -
j_call: TRBJ2-3
d_call: -

cdr3_nt: TGTGCCAGCAGATACCGGGACAGTCACAATGAGCAGTTCTTC
cdr3_aa: CASRYRDSHNEQFF
v_call: TRBV2
clone_size: -
j_call: TRBJ2-1
d_call: TRBD1